The 30 T cell receptor beta chains below all came from one sample that was sequenced in a study of T cell responses to AZD1222 COVID-19 vaccine. The assay was immunoSEQ multiplex PCR, and TCRdb's table has in-frame clones only and misses some. The table has fewer than 120,000 clones, just under 95% seen once. Specimen: peripheral blood, collected 28 days after the second AZD1222 dose. These receptors originate from an adult who received the AZD1222 COVID-19 vaccine.

This clone turned up a few times. The identical CDR3 is also encoded by other nucleotide sequences in the sample. CDR3 loop: CASSFQETQYF. CDR3 sequence (DNA): TGTGCCAGCAGCTTCCAAGAGACCCAGTACTTC. V gene TRBV7-9 combines with J gene TRBJ2-5; D is unresolved. Germline V gene sequence: CDR1 SEHNR, CDR2 FQNEAQ (reference sequence). V gave up 3 bases and J gave up 1 base, with 0 bases separating them. The CDR3 has 11 residues.

The chain uses TRBV5-4 and TRBJ1-6; D is undetermined. The CDR3 runs 14 residues. CDR1 SGHNT and CDR2 YYREEE come from the germline V gene (reference sequence). Trimming took 3 bases from V and 10 from J, leaving 14 bases between them. CDR3 DNA: TGTGCCAGCAGCTACTCGGGCTTGGAATCACCCCTCCACTTT. It specifies CASSYSGLESPLHF.

The chain employs TRBV29-1 and TRBJ1-5; perhaps TRBD1 as D (6 bases). Trimming removed 6 bases at V and 0 bases at J, with 15 bases between. CDR1 and CDR2 from the germline V gene are SQVTM and ANQGSEA. CDR3 length equals 15 residues. The CDR3 sequence: CSVGLTGDSNQPQHF. The CDR3 coding sequence is TGCAGCGTCGGCTTGACAGGAGATAGCAATCAGCCCCAGCATTTT.

This clone was seen a single time. The chain recombines TRBV18 with TRBJ1-3, with D possibly matching TRBD1 (5 bases). The V gene's germline CDR1 is KGHSH and CDR2 LQKENI. V shed 1 base and J shed 6 bases, with 7 bases lying between them. The CDR3 sequence is 13 residues long. CDR3 bases: TGTGCCAGCTCACCACAGGGGAAAAACACCATATATTTT. Residues: CASSPQGKNTIYF.

The chain links TRBV7-6 to TRBJ2-5; 8 bases are shared with TRBD1. The CDR3 covers 15 residues. The germline V gene encodes CDR1 SGHVS and CDR2 FNYEAQ. V shed 1 base and J 3 bases; nucleotides not matched to a gene: 4. The CDR3, as DNA: TGTGCCAGCAGCTTAGGGACAGGGCTGAAAGAGACCCAGTACTTC. It yields the protein CASSLGTGLKETQYF.

This clone was detected only once. The chain couples TRBV6-5 to TRBJ2-3; no firm D call. CDR3 length: 15 amino acids. The V end lost 5 bases, the J end lost 8 bases, and 20 bases lay between the germline ends. The germline CDR1 and CDR2 sequences are MNHEY and SVGAGI. The CDR3: CASSQLVGLRGTQYF. The CDR3 bases are TGTGCCAGCAGTCAACTGGTGGGTCTCCGAGGTACGCAGTATTTT.

V and J are TRBV6-2 or TRBV6-3 and TRBJ2-1; D might be TRBD2 (5 bases). The CDR3 is made up of 13 amino acids. In germline, CDR1 is MNHEY, CDR2 SVGEGT. V shed 4 bases and J shed 9 bases, with 13 bases lying between them. The DNA for the CDR3 is TGTGCCAGCAGTTTAACTGCAGAGGGTGAGCAGTTCTTC. Translated, it gives CASSLTAEGEQFF.

There are a few counts of this clone. The chain links TRBV4-3 to TRBJ2-2, with D possibly matching TRBD2 (5 bases). The CDR3 loop spans 15 amino acids. Germline CDR1 and CDR2: LGHNA and YSLEER. V was clipped by 3 bases and J by 9 bases, with 17 bases between them. CDR3 DNA sequence: TGCGCCAGCAGCCAGACCGGGGAATCCGTTTGGGAGCTGTTTTTT. This codes for CASSQTGESVWELFF.

This clone was found once. V and J are TRBV4-3 and TRBJ1-1, with 7 bases matching TRBD1. The V gene end was trimmed by 0 bases and the J gene end by 5 bases; junction bases not matched to a gene: 6. The CDR3 totals 15 residues. Per the germline V gene, CDR1 is LGHNA and CDR2 is YSLEER. CDR3 bases: TGCGCCAGCAGCCAAGATTGGTTGACAGGGACTGAAGCTTTCTTT. This encodes CASSQDWLTGTEAFF.

The rearrangement joins TRBV11-1 to TRBJ2-5; a possible D gene is TRBD2 (5 bases). This CDR3 has 14 residues. Germline assignment: CDR1 SGHAT and CDR2 FQDESV (reference sequence). Trimming took off 0 bases at V and 5 bases at J, with 10 bases between the two ends. The chain's CDR3 is CASSLARGSETQYF. In nucleotides, the CDR3 is TGTGCCAGCAGCTTAGCTCGGGGATCGGAGACCCAGTACTTC.

J is TRBJ2-2 and V is TRBV10-3; possible D gene TRBD1, 5 bases. V was shortened by 2 bases and J by 0 bases, with 7 bases between the two germline ends. Per the germline V gene, CDR1 is ENHRY and CDR2 is SYGVKD. The CDR3 is 15 amino acids. The CDR3 sequence is CAISELTANTGELFF. The CDR3 DNA is TGTGCCATCAGTGAGCTGACAGCGAACACCGGGGAGCTGTTTTTT.

The chain joins TRBV11-2 to TRBJ2-2, with TRBD2 as a possible D gene (7 bases). Deletions cut 2 bases from V and 8 bases from J, with 27 bases between. This CDR3 spans 19 amino acids. Germline-derived CDR1 and CDR2 are SGHAT and FQNNGV. The CDR3 spells CASSLNSGSGGALRGELFF. CDR3 sequence (DNA): TGTGCCAGCAGCTTAAATTCCGGCAGTGGGGGGGCCCTACGTGGGGAGCTGTTTTTT.

The chain has TRBV19 and TRBJ1-1; tentatively, D is TRBD1 (6 bases). Trimming left V 4 bases short and J 2 bases short, with 8 bases between. The CDR3 covers 13 residues. CDR1 and CDR2 from the germline V gene are LNHDA and SQIVND (reference sequence). CDR3 residues: CASSRTVNTEAFF. The CDR3 DNA is TGTGCCAGTAGTAGGACAGTCAACACTGAAGCTTTCTTT.

In DNA form, the CDR3 reads TGTGCCAGTAGTATCGGCAGTTACTACGAGCAGTACTTC. Translation gives CASSIGSYYEQYF. The gene calls are TRBV19 and TRBJ2-7; no clear D. CDR3 length: 13 residues. CDR1 LNHDA and CDR2 SQIVND come from the germline V gene (reference sequence). Trimming stripped 3 bases from V and 3 bases from J, with 9 bases between.

The V call is TRBV5-1, the J call TRBJ2-2; 12 bases line up with TRBD2. The CDR3 covers 17 residues. Trimming took 2 bases from V and 6 from J; bases not matched to a gene: 8. CDR1 and CDR2 from the germline V gene are SGHRS and YFSETQ. The DNA of the CDR3 is TGCGCCAGCAGCTTCATTGCCTCTAGCGGGGGGGCCGGGGAGCTGTTTTTT. This translates into CASSFIASSGGAGELFF.

V usage is TRBV6-2 or TRBV6-3 and J usage is TRBJ2-3; perhaps TRBD2 as D (6 bases). V was shortened by 4 bases and J by 2 bases, with 22 bases between the two germline ends. CDR1 and CDR2 from the germline V gene are MNHEY and SVGEGT. The CDR3 has 18 residues. The CDR3 spells CASSWGVGVAVDTDTQYF. CDR3 DNA sequence: TGTGCCAGCAGTTGGGGGGTGGGTGTTGCGGTCGACACAGATACGCAGTATTTT.

In its sample, this clone was seen a few times. The chain recombines TRBV6-1 with TRBJ2-1; tentative D call: TRBD2 (7 bases). Germline lookup yields CDR1 MNHNS and CDR2 SASEGT. The ends were cut back, 1 base at V and 4 bases at J, with 11 bases in the middle. The CDR3 spans 15 residues. The CDR3 is CASSEGAGAYNEQFF. The CDR3 DNA reads as TGTGCCAGCAGTGAAGGCGCGGGGGCATACAATGAGCAGTTCTTC.

The genes are TRBV4-3 and TRBJ2-1; 11 nucleotides align to TRBD2. CDR3 length equals 14 residues. Germline-derived CDR1 and CDR2 are LGHNA and YSLEER. After removal of 2 bases from V and 10 bases from J, the junction contained 4 bases not matched to a gene. The CDR3 sequence: CASSQSRLAGEQFF. As DNA, the CDR3 is TGCGCCAGCAGCCAATCTAGACTAGCGGGGGAGCAGTTCTTC.

The chain carries TRBV12-3 or TRBV12-4 and TRBJ1-2; no clear D. There are 13 residues in the CDR3. Trimming left V 4 bases short and J 1 base short, with 7 bases between. The CDR3: CASSWTFNYGYTF. The CDR3, as DNA: TGTGCCAGCAGTTGGACGTTTAACTATGGCTACACCTTC.

The chain links TRBV19 to TRBJ1-1; perhaps TRBD1 as D (5 bases). CDR3 length: 15 amino acids. Trimming took off 5 bases at V and 1 base at J, with 14 bases between the two ends. Germline CDR1 LNHDA, CDR2 SQIVND (reference sequence). In DNA, the CDR3 is TGTGCCAGTAGTTCGGGGCGGGCGGCGAACACTGAAGCTTTCTTT. It translates to CASSSGRAANTEAFF.

The chain recombines TRBV24-1 with TRBJ1-5, with D uncertain. The V end was cut by 1 base, the J end by 5 bases, with 11 bases between. Germline CDR1 and CDR2: KGHDR and SFDVKD. The CDR3 runs to 15 residues. The CDR3 DNA follows: TGTGCCACCAGTGATTTCGGGCAGACCTATCAGCCCCAGCATTTT. Protein: CATSDFGQTYQPQHF.

This clone was counted a single time. The gene calls are TRBV19 and TRBJ1-1; 9 bases line up with TRBD1. Germline assignment: CDR1 LNHDA and CDR2 SQIVND (reference sequence). V lost 6 bases, J lost 6 bases, and 8 bases stayed unmatched. The CDR3 runs 14 residues. The CDR3 here is CASRPGQGRSEAFF. CDR3 coding DNA: TGTGCCAGTAGGCCGGGACAGGGTAGATCTGAAGCTTTCTTT.

The rearrangement joins TRBV3-1 (or the pseudogene TRBV3-2) to TRBJ1-5; 8 nucleotides agree with TRBD1. This CDR3 region has 15 residues. Germline loops: CDR1 LGHDT, CDR2 YNNKEL (reference sequence). Germline trimming cut 1 base from V and 7 bases from J; bases unmatched to any gene: 6. The CDR3: CASSQGTGLVQPQHF. In nucleotides, the CDR3 is TGTGCCAGCAGCCAAGGGACAGGGCTCGTACAGCCCCAGCATTTT.

The chain couples TRBV19 to TRBJ1-2; maybe TRBD1 (5 bases). There are 15 residues in the CDR3. Germline V gives CDR1 LNHDA, CDR2 SQIVND (reference sequence). The ends were cut back, 5 bases at V and 4 bases at J, with 17 bases in the middle. CDR3 residues: CASSRPPRDGYGYTF. Here the CDR3 DNA reads TGTGCCAGTAGTCGACCCCCGCGGGACGGCTATGGCTACACCTTC.

V usage is TRBV29-1 and J usage is TRBJ1-2; D is possibly TRBD1 (6 bases). Germline V gene data show CDR1 as SQVTM and CDR2 as ANQGSEA. The CDR3 runs to 11 residues. V was trimmed by 6 bases and J by 8 bases, leaving 13 bases between them. CDR3 sequence (DNA): TGCAGCGTACACAGGGTTGACGGCTACACCTTC. Protein sequence: CSVHRVDGYTF.

The chain employs TRBV7-9 and TRBJ2-2; TRBD2 agrees at 10 bases. The CDR3 is 17 amino acids. Per germline, CDR1 SEHNR and CDR2 FQNEAQ (reference sequence). Unmatched junction bases numbered 5, after V lost 0 bases and J lost 4 bases. Here the CDR3 reads CASSLASGGAGTGELFF. The CDR3 DNA follows: TGTGCCAGCAGCTTAGCCAGCGGGGGGGCCGGCACCGGGGAGCTGTTTTTT. Looking up the rest from reference TRBV7-9 and TRBJ2-2 gives the full variable domain: DTGVSQNPRHKITKRGQNVTFRCDPISEHNRLYWYRQTLGQGPEFLTYFQNEAQLEKSRLLSDRFSAERPKGSFSTLEIQRTEQGDSAMYLCASSLASGGAGTGELFFGEGSRLTVL.

This chain uses TRBV28 with TRBJ2-5; 13 bases map to TRBD2. The CDR3 is made up of 16 amino acids. V lost 4 bases to trimming and J lost 5 bases; unmatched junction nucleotides: 7. Looked up from germline, CDR1 is MDHEN and CDR2 is SYDVKM. CDR3 DNA: TGTGCCAGCAGTTCACGACTAGCGGGGGGTCTGGAGACCCAGTACTTC. It yields the protein CASSSRLAGGLETQYF.

This clone turned up a few times. The gene calls are TRBV6-6 and TRBJ2-5, with 10 bases lining up with TRBD2. Germline CDR1 and CDR2: MNHNY and SVGAGI (reference sequence). The CDR3 runs 15 residues. Losses at the gene ends were 6 bases for V and 6 bases for J; bases not matched to a gene: 10. The CDR3 DNA sequence: TGTGCCAGCAGCTCGGCACTAGCGGGGCCCCAGACCCAGTACTTC. Residues: CASSSALAGPQTQYF.

About this clone itself: Compared with germline, one end of the junction differs, possibly owing to a read error. The J gene is TRBJ2-5, the V gene TRBV7-7, with TRBD2 matching over 8 bases. This CDR3 is 14 amino acids long. CDR1 and CDR2 from the germline V gene are SSHAT and FNYEAQ (reference sequence). The CDR3 here is CASSFGGADETQYF. The CDR3 DNA is TGTGCTAGCAGCTTCGGGGGGGCAGACGAGACCCAGTACTTC.

J is TRBJ1-1 and V is TRBV4-3; D perhaps matches TRBD1 (6 bases). Germline CDR1 LGHNA, CDR2 YSLEER. The CDR3 is made up of 16 amino acids. The V gene lost 5 bases and the J gene lost 1 base, with 17 bases spanning the gap. The CDR3 here is CASSRGLTRGNTEAFF. DNA for the CDR3: TGCGCCAGCAGCAGAGGCCTCACCAGGGGGAACACTGAAGCTTTCTTT.